The 27 T cell receptor beta chains given below trace back to one sample, sequenced in a study of molecular identifiers for immune sequencing clone quantification. Via MiXCR, TCRdb re-called the PCR reads, giving one row per CDR3 protein. The sample carries some 590,000 distinct CDR3 sequences, 25% recorded once. The sample taken for sequencing was naive CD8+ T cells from blood, with Jurkat cell RNA spiked in. Specified subset: FACS-sorted CD8+CD4-CCR7+CD45RA+ naive T cells. These receptors originate from a human donor in good health. Some libraries in this study had Jurkat cell RNA spiked in.

Remarks on this clonotype: One end of the junction does not line up with germline, which may come from a read error. The chain employs TRBV28 and TRBJ2-1; 9 bases are shared with TRBD2. There are 16 residues in the CDR3. Germline V gives CDR1 MDHEN, CDR2 SYDVKM. The CDR3 spells CAGSLAAGGLYNEQFF. CDR3 DNA sequence: TGTGCCGGCAGTTTGGCGGCGGGAGGGCTGTACAATGAGCAGTTCTTC.

The sample holds a few counts of this clonotype. It may be a read error: a sequence one base away is much more abundant. The CDR3 ends on some other residue instead of the conserved phenylalanine or tryptophan, so this is likely a read error. This chain connects TRBV28 to TRBJ2-2; D is unresolved. Germline V gives CDR1 MDHEN, CDR2 SYDVKM. V was shortened by 4 bases and J by 5 bases, with 8 bases between the two germline ends. The CDR3 runs to 13 residues. The CDR3 DNA sequence: TGTGCCAGCAGTTCAGATAGTACCGGGGAGCTGTTTCTT. Translation: CASSSDSTGELFL.

Many counts were recorded for this clonotype. The chain couples TRBV5-1 to TRBJ1-1, with 10 nucleotides matching TRBD1. CDR3 length: 15 residues. The ends lost 4 bases at V and 12 bases at J; junction bases unmatched: 15. Germline V gives CDR1 SGHRS, CDR2 YFSETQ. Here the CDR3 reads CASSQNPGQGGPTFF. As DNA, the CDR3 is TGCGCCAGCAGCCAGAATCCCGGACAGGGGGGCCCTACTTTCTTT. Supplemented by reference TRBV5-1 and TRBJ1-1, the full variable domain reads KAGVTQTPRYLIKTRGQQVTLSCSPISGHRSVSWYQQTPGQGLQFLFEYFSETQRNKGNFPGRFSGRQFSNSRSEMNVSTLELGDSALYLCASSQNPGQGGPTFFGQGTRLTVV.

This clonotype was counted once. The V gene is TRBV5-6, the J gene TRBJ2-5; D ambiguous. Germline V lookup: CDR1 SGHDT, CDR2 YYEEEE. The CDR3 loop spans 11 amino acids. Trimming took 0 bases from V and 9 from J, leaving 6 bases between them. This CDR3 reads CASSLDEPQYF. The DNA for the CDR3 is TGTGCCAGCAGCTTGGATGAGCCCCAGTACTTC.

In its sample, this clonotype was seen many times. V gene TRBV7-2 combines with J gene TRBJ2-3, with 7 bases lining up with TRBD1. The CDR3 extends over 16 amino acids. Germline CDR1 and CDR2: SGHTA and FQGNSA. Trimming took 2 bases from V and 2 from J; bases not matched to a gene: 7. CDR3: CASSLPPGQLTDTQYF. The DNA for the CDR3 is TGTGCCAGCAGCTTACCGCCGGGACAGCTCACAGATACGCAGTATTTT.

As for this clonotype: Sequence at one end of the junction differs from germline and may be a read error. This rearrangement joins TRBV2 to TRBJ1-2; 7 positions agree with TRBD1. This CDR3 contains 14 residues. Germline assignment: CDR1 SNHLY and CDR2 FYNNEI. CDR3 nucleotide sequence: TGTGCCAGCAGTGACGGGACAGACTCCTATGGCTACGCCTTC. Residues: CASSDGTDSYGYAF.

At least ten counts were recorded for this clonotype. The chain employs TRBV7-9 and TRBJ2-2, with a possible D match to TRBD1 (6 bases). Germline CDR1 reads SEHNR; CDR2 reads FQNEAQ (reference sequence). V was clipped by 5 bases and J by 7 bases, with 11 bases between them. CDR3 length: 13 amino acids. This CDR3 reads CASSPDRSGELFF. The CDR3 DNA is TGTGCCAGCAGCCCCGACAGGAGCGGGGAGCTGTTTTTT.

With respect to this clonotype: Since a much larger clone is just one base distant, this may be a read error. V and J are TRBV5-6 and TRBJ2-4; D is perhaps TRBD1 (5 bases). The germline gives CDR1 SGHDT, CDR2 YYEEEE. The CDR3 length is 14 residues. The CDR3 region is CAGSFQGPKNIQYF. The DNA for the CDR3 is TGTGCCGGCAGCTTTCAGGGTCCCAAAAACATTCAGTACTTC.

This clonotype has a handful of counts. The chain recombines TRBV5-5 with TRBJ2-3; perhaps TRBD2 as D (5 bases). The germline gives CDR1 SGHKS, CDR2 YYEKEE (reference sequence). This CDR3 spans 15 amino acids. Trimming removed 4 bases at V and 2 bases at J, with 14 bases between. CDR3 sequence: CASSAGRINTDTQYF. CDR3 in DNA: TGTGCCAGCAGCGCTGGGAGAATTAACACAGATACGCAGTATTTT.

The chain recombines TRBV7-9 with TRBJ2-2; D ambiguous. Deletions cut 2 bases from V and 5 bases from J, with 9 bases between. In germline, CDR1 is SEHNR, CDR2 FQNEAQ (reference sequence). There are 14 residues in the CDR3. The CDR3 loop is CASSLSLQTGELFF. The CDR3 coding sequence is TGTGCCAGCAGCTTAAGCCTTCAAACCGGGGAGCTGTTTTTT.

The chain employs TRBV6-2 or TRBV6-3 and TRBJ1-5, with a weak D call TRBD1 (6 bases). CDR1 and CDR2 (germline): MNHEY, SVGEGT. V lost 8 bases and J lost 7, with 15 bases in between. The CDR3 runs to 13 residues. The chain's CDR3 is CASGIQGQQPQHF. In DNA, the CDR3 is TGTGCCAGCGGAATACAGGGTCAACAGCCCCAGCATTTT.

The gene calls are TRBV6-2 or TRBV6-3 and TRBJ1-1; no definite D call. CDR3 length: 12 residues. Trimming removed 6 bases at V and 7 bases at J, with 12 bases between. CDR1 is MNHEY, CDR2 SVGEGT, per germline. The CDR3 region has the DNA TGTGCCAGCAGCTTACGGACCGATGAAGCTTTCTTT. Its protein product is CASSLRTDEAFF.

Remarks on this clonotype: Just one base apart from a much larger clone, this may be a read error. The chain combines TRBV6-1 with TRBJ2-3; D is uncertain. CDR3 size: 17 residues. CDR1 is MNHNS and CDR2 is SASEGT in the germline V gene. Trimming left V 3 bases short and J 2 bases short, with 18 bases between. In nucleotides, the CDR3 is TGTGCCAGCAGTGAGGAGTTCGGGCCCTCAGTCACAGATACGCAGTATTTT. Its protein product is CASSEEFGPSVTDTQYF.

This clonotype occurred many times. V is TRBV7-2 and J is TRBJ2-1, with unresolved D. V shed 1 base and J shed 3 bases, with 10 bases lying between them. Germline V lookup: CDR1 SGHTA, CDR2 FQGNSA. There are 15 residues in the CDR3. The CDR3: CASSLEGGDYNEQFF. CDR3 DNA: TGTGCCAGCAGCTTAGAGGGCGGCGACTACAATGAGCAGTTCTTC.

This clonotype has ten or more counts. The J gene is TRBJ2-5, the V gene TRBV25-1, with 13 positions matching TRBD2. CDR1 and CDR2 (germline): MGHDK, SYGVNS. The CDR3 has 16 residues. J gave up 5 bases and V 3 bases, and 6 bases lay outside the gene matches. CDR3 nucleotides: TGTGCCAGCAGTGACGGACTAGCGGGAGTCGGGGAGACCCAGTACTTC. Translating gives CASSDGLAGVGETQYF.

The chain is built from TRBV27 and TRBJ2-7; D call uncertain. The CDR3 consists of 14 residues. Germline V gene lookup returns CDR1 MNHEY and CDR2 SMNVEV (reference sequence). Deletions cut 1 base from V and 5 bases from J, with 12 bases between. The CDR3 bases are TGTGCCAGCAGTTTATTATCATTGGGCCACGAGCAGTACTTC. This encodes CASSLLSLGHEQYF.

The V gene is TRBV29-1, the J gene TRBJ2-1; no firm D call. Germline loops: CDR1 SQVTM, CDR2 ANQGSEA. This CDR3 spans 11 amino acids. Trimming cost V 6 bases and J 0 bases, with 3 bases left between them. The CDR3 loop is CSVGSYNEQFF. The CDR3 DNA is TGCAGCGTGGGCTCCTACAATGAGCAGTTCTTC.

This clonotype was seen a handful of times. The chain joins TRBV11-2 to TRBJ2-1; 7 bases align to TRBD2. Germline loops: CDR1 SGHAT, CDR2 FQNNGV. CDR3 size: 12 residues. J lost 5 bases, V lost 9 bases, and 4 bases had no gene match. The CDR3 DNA reads as TGTGCCAGTCGAGGACTAGACAATGAGCAGTTCTTC. This codes for CASRGLDNEQFF.

This clonotype was recorded many times. The genes are TRBV3-1 and TRBJ1-1; no clear D gene. Germline loops: CDR1 LGHDT, CDR2 YNNKEL (reference sequence). The CDR3 spans 15 residues. V dropped 0 bases and J dropped 2 bases, with 10 bases sitting between them. The CDR3: CASSQDRIANTEAFF. The DNA for the CDR3 is TGTGCCAGCAGCCAAGATCGGATAGCTAACACTGAAGCTTTCTTT.

The sample holds many counts of this clonotype. The CDR3 DNA reads as TGCGCCAGCAGCTTGGGGGCTAGCGGGGCCTACGAGCAGTACTTC. Protein: CASSLGASGAYEQYF. The chain recombines TRBV5-1 with TRBJ2-7, with TRBD2 matching 9 bases. CDR1 is SGHRS, CDR2 YFSETQ, per germline. V shed 0 bases, J shed 2 bases, and the junction held 3 bases outside the gene matches. CDR3 size: 15 residues.

This clonotype was counted between two and nine times. The CDR3 nucleotides are TGCGCCAGCAGCCAAGATAGATCAACTTCCTACGAGCAGTACTTC. Its protein product is CASSQDRSTSYEQYF. The chain uses TRBV4-3 and TRBJ2-7, with unresolved D. This CDR3 is 15 amino acids long. V lost 0 bases, J lost 1 base, and 10 bases lay in between. From germline, CDR1 is LGHNA and CDR2 YSLEER.

This clonotype showed up just a few times. The chain has TRBV7-2 and TRBJ1-1; the D gene is possibly TRBD1 (6 bases). V was trimmed by 4 bases and J by 1 base, leaving 10 bases between them. The germline gives CDR1 SGHTA, CDR2 FQGNSA. The CDR3 sequence is 14 residues long. As DNA, the CDR3 is TGTGCCAGCAGCTGGGGGGCTGGGAACACTGAAGCTTTCTTT. It yields the protein CASSWGAGNTEAFF.

The rearrangement joins TRBV5-8 to TRBJ2-6; D unresolved. Germline CDR1 reads SGHTS; CDR2 reads YDEGEE. V was cut by 4 bases and J by 3 bases, with 11 bases left in between. This CDR3 comprises 15 residues. The CDR3 DNA follows: TGTGCCAGCAGCATAAGTGGTGGTGGGGCCAACGTCCTGACTTTC. Its translation is CASSISGGGANVLTF. Based on the CDR3 plus reference TRBV5-8 and TRBJ2-6, the full variable domain is EAGVTQSPTHLIKTRGQQATLRCSPISGHTSVYWYQQALGLGLQFLLWYDEGEERNRGNFPPRFSGRQFPNYSSELNVNALELEDSALYLCASSISGGGANVLTFGAGSRLTVL.

The V gene is TRBV29-1, the J gene TRBJ2-1, with D tentatively TRBD1 (6 bases). Trimming took off 5 bases at V and 4 bases at J, with 18 bases between the two ends. The CDR3 is 15 residues long. Per germline, CDR1 SQVTM and CDR2 ANQGSEA. CDR3 sequence reads: CSVSQGFDVYNEQFF. The CDR3 DNA follows: TGCAGCGTTTCTCAGGGGTTTGATGTGTACAATGAGCAGTTCTTC.

The V gene is TRBV4-1, the J gene TRBJ2-7; TRBD1 aligns across 8 bases. Germline trimming cut 0 bases from V and 6 bases from J; bases unmatched to any gene: 7. CDR1 is MGHRA and CDR2 is YSYEKL in the germline V gene. The CDR3 is made up of 15 amino acids. CDR3 nucleotide sequence: TGCGCCAGCAGCCAAGAATGGACAGGGAGTGGCGAGCAGTACTTC. Translated, it gives CASSQEWTGSGEQYF.

This clonotype showed up many times. The chain recombines TRBV5-6 with TRBJ2-3; 9 bases fit TRBD2. There are 15 residues in the CDR3. V lost 3 bases to trimming and J lost 3 bases; unmatched junction nucleotides: 5. In germline, CDR1 is SGHDT, CDR2 YYEEEE. In DNA form, the CDR3 reads TGTGCCAGCAGCTCAAAGCGGGGGGTTACAGATACGCAGTATTTT. Amino acids: CASSSKRGVTDTQYF. The full variable domain, in which reference TRBV5-6 and TRBJ2-3 provide the parts outside the CDR3, is DAGVTQSPTHLIKTRGQQVTLRCSPKSGHDTVSWYQQALGQGPQFIFQYYEEEERQRGNFPDRFSGHQFPNYSSELNVNALLLGDSALYLCASSSKRGVTDTQYFGPGTRLTVL.

This clonotype turned up a few times. V is TRBV4-2 and J is TRBJ1-5; tentative D call: TRBD1 (5 bases). The CDR3 loop spans 18 amino acids. V lost 0 bases to trimming and J lost 2 bases, with 17 bases between them. Germline values: CDR1 LGHNA, CDR2 YNFKEQ. The CDR3 spells CASSQDRLAGIGNQPQHF. CDR3 DNA: TGTGCCAGCAGCCAAGATCGATTGGCAGGGATCGGCAATCAGCCCCAGCATTTT.